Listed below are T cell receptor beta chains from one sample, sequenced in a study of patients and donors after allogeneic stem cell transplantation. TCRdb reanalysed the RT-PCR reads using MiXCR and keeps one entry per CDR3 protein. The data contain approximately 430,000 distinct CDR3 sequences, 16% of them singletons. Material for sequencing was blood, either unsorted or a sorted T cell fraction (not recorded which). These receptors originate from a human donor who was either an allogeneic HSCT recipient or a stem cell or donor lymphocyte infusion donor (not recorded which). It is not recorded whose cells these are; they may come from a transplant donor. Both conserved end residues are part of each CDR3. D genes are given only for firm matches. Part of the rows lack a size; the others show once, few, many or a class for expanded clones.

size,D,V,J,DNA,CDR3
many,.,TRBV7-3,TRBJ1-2,TGTGCCAGCAGCTTAAATCAGGGCTATGGCTACACCTTC,CASSLNQGYGYTF
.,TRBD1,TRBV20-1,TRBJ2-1,TGCAGTGCCGAGGGGGCAGGGGCGTACTACAATGAGCAGTTCTTC,CSAEGAGAYYNEQFF
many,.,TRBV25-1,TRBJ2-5,TGTGCCAGCAGTAACAGGGAAGCAAGGGAGACCCAGTACTTC,CASSNREARETQYF
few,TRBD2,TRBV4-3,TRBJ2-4,TGCGCCAGCAGCCAAGGGGGGGGAGTGTCAGCCAAAAACATTCAGTACTTC,CASSQGGGVSAKNIQYF
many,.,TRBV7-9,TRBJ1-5,TGTGCCAGCAGCCTCCAGAGCGATCAGCCCCAGCATTTT,CASSLQSDQPQHF
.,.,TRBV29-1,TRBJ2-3,TGCAGCCCAGTTTTACTAGAGGCTGATGCGGATACGCAGTATTTT,CSPVLLEADADTQYF
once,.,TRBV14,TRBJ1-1,TGTGCCAGCAGCCGAACTGAGGGGAGGGCCGAAGCTTTCTTT,CASSRTEGRAEAFF
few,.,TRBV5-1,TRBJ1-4,TGCGCCAGCCGGGACGTAACTAATGAAAAACTGTTTTTT,CASRDVTNEKLFF
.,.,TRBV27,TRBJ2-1,TGTGCCAGCAGTCGTTCCTGGACAGCCAATGAGCAGTTCTTC,CASSRSWTANEQFF
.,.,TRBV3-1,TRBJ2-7,TGTGCCAGCAGCCTCAGGAAGGGTACTCGGTCTTACGAGCAGTACTTC,CASSLRKGTRSYEQYF
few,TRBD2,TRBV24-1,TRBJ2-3,TGTGCCACCAGTGATGCCGGGACTAGCCCAGATACGCAGTATTTT,CATSDAGTSPDTQYF
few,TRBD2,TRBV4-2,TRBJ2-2,TGTGCCAGCAGCCAAGATCGGGGGGTGGACACCGGGGAGCTGTTTTTT,CASSQDRGVDTGELFF
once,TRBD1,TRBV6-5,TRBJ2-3,TGTGCCAGCAGTTACTCGAAGACAGGGGCGATCACAGATACGCAGTATTTT,CASSYSKTGAITDTQYF
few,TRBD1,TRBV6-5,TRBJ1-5,TGTGCCAGCAGTTACACAGGGGGTAGCAATCAGCCCCAGCATTTT,CASSYTGGSNQPQHF
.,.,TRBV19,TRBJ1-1,TGTGCCAGTAAAGGGACACAGGGAGCGGATGAAGCTTTCTTT,CASKGTQGADEAFF
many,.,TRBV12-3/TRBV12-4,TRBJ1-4,TGTGCCAGCAGTTTAAGTAGAGTAAAACTGTTTTTT,CASSLSRVKLFF
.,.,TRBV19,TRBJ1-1,TGTGCCAGTAGTATAGCGGGGATGAGAGCTTTCTTT,CASSIAGMRAFF
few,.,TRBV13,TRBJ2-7,TGTGCCAGCAGCTTACAGCGGGCCAACGAGCAGTACTTC,CASSLQRANEQYF
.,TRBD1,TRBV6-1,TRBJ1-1,TGTGCCAGCAGGTGGGGACAGACCTCAGATGAAGCTTTCTTT,CASRWGQTSDEAFF
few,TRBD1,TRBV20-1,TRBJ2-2,TGCAGTGCTAGAGATCGGAGGACAGGGGACACCGGGGAGCTGTTTTTT,CSARDRRTGDTGELFF
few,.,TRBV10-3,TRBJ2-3,TGTGCCATCAGTGAGTCTATCCTAGCGCCTACTCGAGATACGCAGTATTTT,CAISESILAPTRDTQYF
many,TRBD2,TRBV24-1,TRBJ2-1,TGTGCCACCAGTGACCCCGGGACTAGCCCCTCCTACAATGAGCAGTTCTTC,CATSDPGTSPSYNEQFF